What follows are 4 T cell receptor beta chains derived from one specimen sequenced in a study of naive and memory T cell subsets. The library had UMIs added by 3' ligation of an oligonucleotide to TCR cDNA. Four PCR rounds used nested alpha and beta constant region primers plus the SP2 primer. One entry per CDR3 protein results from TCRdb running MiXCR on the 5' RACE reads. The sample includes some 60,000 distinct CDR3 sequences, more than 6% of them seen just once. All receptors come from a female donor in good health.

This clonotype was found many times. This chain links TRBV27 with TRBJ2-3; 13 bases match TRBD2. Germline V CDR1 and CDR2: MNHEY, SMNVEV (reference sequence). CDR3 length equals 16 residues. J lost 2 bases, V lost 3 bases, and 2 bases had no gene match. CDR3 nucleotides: TGTGCCAGCAGTTTGGGGACTAGCGGGATCACAGATACGCAGTATTTT. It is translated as CASSLGTSGITDTQYF.

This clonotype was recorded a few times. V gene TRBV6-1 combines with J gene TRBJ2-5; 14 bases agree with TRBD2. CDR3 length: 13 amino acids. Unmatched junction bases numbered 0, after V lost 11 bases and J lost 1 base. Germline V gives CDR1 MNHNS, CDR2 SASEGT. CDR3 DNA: TGTGCCGGGACTAGCGGGGGCCAAGAGACCCAGTACTTC. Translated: CAGTSGGQETQYF.

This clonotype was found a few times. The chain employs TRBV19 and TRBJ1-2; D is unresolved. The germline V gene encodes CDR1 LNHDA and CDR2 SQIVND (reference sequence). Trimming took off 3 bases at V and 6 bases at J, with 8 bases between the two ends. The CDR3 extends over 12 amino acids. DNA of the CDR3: TGTGCCAGTAGTATGGATCTGGATGGCTACACCTTC. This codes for CASSMDLDGYTF.

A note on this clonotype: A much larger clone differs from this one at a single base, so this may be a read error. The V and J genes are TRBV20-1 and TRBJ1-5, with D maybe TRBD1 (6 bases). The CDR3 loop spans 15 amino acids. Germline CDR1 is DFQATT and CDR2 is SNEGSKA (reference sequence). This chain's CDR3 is CSAIEDSNSNQPRHF. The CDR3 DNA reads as TGCAGTGCTATAGAGGACAGCAATAGCAATCAGCCCCGGCATTTT.